This TCR beta chain was obtained from a study of siplizumab effects on memory and regulatory T cells. The study's findings and limits: Greater diversity than memory cells seemed evident in naive T cells, which also appeared to be major alloresponse contributors. Proliferating Tregs' suppressive function in siplizumab cultures went unconfirmed. Alloreactive sequences from unstimulated CD4+ memory cells fell significantly with siplizumab. With siplizumab, mappable alloreactive CD4+ clones averaged around 71% Treg-derived, versus under 30% in controls.

Libraries were prepared by immunoSEQ multiplex PCR; TCRdb keeps only in-frame clonotypes and omits some of them. This table holds about 14,000 clones, about 47% found once. Coculturing of the mixed lymphocyte reaction cells was performed at 37°C for under seven days. Note on this clone: The antigen remains undetermined.

This CDR3 has 15 amino acids. V was shortened by 3 bases and J by 7 bases, with 16 bases between the two germline ends. Germline V gives CDR1 GTSNPN, CDR2 SVGIG (reference sequence). The sequenced sample was CFSE-low (dividing) CD4+ T cells sorted from an allogeneic mixed lymphocyte reaction. This sequence originates from a human donor in good health; the cells came from an allogeneic mixed lymphocyte reaction. V and J are TRBV30 and TRBJ1-6, with D possibly TRBD1 on 5 matching bases. CDR3 loop: CAWSHDSSGNSPLHF. In nucleotides, the CDR3 is TGTGCCTGGAGCCATGACAGTTCTGGGAATTCACCCCTCCACTTT.